The 5 T cell receptor beta chains in this list originate from one sample, sequenced in a study of blood T cell repertoires in COVID-19. Using immunoSEQ multiplex PCR, the repertoire was profiled, and TCRdb retains in-frame clones only, with some absent. The repertoire includes 150,000 to 250,000 clones, about 85% of them detected once, and 2% to 2.5% sits in the top ten. The material sequenced was PBMCs or T cells enriched from blood (not recorded which). The receptors were gathered from a woman aged 25 to 39 who had recovered from COVID-19.

The chain combines TRBV18 with TRBJ2-7; D unclear. This CDR3 is built from 15 residues. Germline loops: CDR1 KGHSH, CDR2 LQKENI. The V and J ends lost 3 bases and 2 bases respectively, with 14 bases between them. The DNA of the CDR3 is TGTGCCAGCTCACCCCGTCTAGAGAGCACCTACGAGCAGTACTTC. As protein: CASSPRLESTYEQYF.

The chain links TRBV2 to TRBJ2-1, with 9 bases aligning to TRBD2. The V gene end was trimmed by 6 bases and the J gene end by 13 bases; junction bases not matched to a gene: 4. The CDR3 runs to 11 residues. In germline, CDR1 is SNHLY, CDR2 FYNNEI. The CDR3 nucleotides are TGTGCCAGCAGACGACTAGCGGAACAGTTCTTC. Amino acids: CASRRLAEQFF.

This chain links TRBV10-3 with TRBJ1-2; D may be TRBD1 (6 bases). Deletions cut 0 bases from V and 8 bases from J, with 16 bases between. The CDR3 is made up of 15 amino acids. From germline, CDR1 is ENHRY and CDR2 SYGVKD. The chain's CDR3 is CAISESVQQGRGYTF. The CDR3 DNA sequence: TGTGCCATCAGTGAGTCAGTGCAACAGGGTCGAGGCTACACCTTC.

This clone was seen many times. The V gene is TRBV1, the J gene TRBJ1-4; the D call of TRBD1 is as the table states it, not checked on the DNA. TRBV1 is a recognized pseudogene. This CDR3 contains 18 residues. The DNA for the CDR3 is TGCACCAGCAGTCAAGTTCAGGGGCCCCCTCAGTTTTTGGAAAAACTGTTTTTT. Residues: CTSSQVQGPPQFLEKLFF.

The rearrangement uses TRBV7-8 and TRBJ1-1; D may be TRBD1 (6 bases). The ends were cut back, 5 bases at V and 4 bases at J, with 26 bases in the middle. Germline CDR1 and CDR2: SGHVS and FQNEAQ. The CDR3 covers 18 residues. The DNA for the CDR3 is TGTGCCAGCAGCCGGGGGGTCGGGGGGCCGAAGGAGGGCACTGAAGCTTTCTTT. Encoded protein: CASSRGVGGPKEGTEAFF.